These 22 T cell receptor beta chains were all obtained from the same sample, sequenced in a study of T-cell memory formation after mild COVID-19. Via MiXCR, TCRdb re-called the 5' RACE reads, giving one row per CDR3 protein. The table shows hundreds of thousands of distinct CDR3 sequences, with roughly 15% occurring only once. The sample was PBMCs or a T cell subset sorted from them (not recorded which). All receptors derive from a man between 18 and 35 years old who had mild COVID-19 (a few samples of this study predate the infection). Cell type and time point are not known.

This clonotype has a handful of counts. The chain combines TRBV7-3 with TRBJ2-5; D tentatively fits TRBD1 or TRBD2 (6 bases each). Trimming shortened V by 4 bases and J by 4 bases, and 16 bases separated the two germline ends. The germline V gene has CDR1 SGHTA and CDR2 FQGTGA. The CDR3 covers 15 residues. CDR3 nucleotides: TGTGCCAGCAGCTCCTCCGGGGGCCCTATAGAGACCCAGTACTTC. It is translated as CASSSSGGPIETQYF.

This clonotype appeared once. The V and J genes are TRBV5-4 and TRBJ1-2, with D hard to call. V was clipped by 3 bases and J by 8 bases, with 11 bases between them. The CDR3 is 12 residues long. Per the germline V gene, CDR1 is SGHNT and CDR2 is YYREEE (reference sequence). The CDR3 DNA reads TGTGCCAGCAGCTCCCCCCTGAGCGGCTACACCTTC. Protein: CASSSPLSGYTF.

There are many counts of this clonotype. The chain is built from TRBV9 and TRBJ2-1, with D tentatively TRBD2 (5 bases). The CDR3 has 13 amino acids. Trimming removed 2 bases at V and 8 bases at J, with 11 bases between. From germline, CDR1 is SGDLS and CDR2 YYNGEE. The CDR3 is CASSVGVGDEQFF. The CDR3 nucleotides read TGTGCCAGCAGCGTCGGGGTCGGGGATGAGCAGTTCTTC.

Only a few counts were recorded for this clonotype. The genes are TRBV7-2 and TRBJ1-5; tentative D call: TRBD1 (5 bases). V was pared by 5 bases and J by 5 bases, with 10 bases between. The CDR3 runs to 13 residues. The germline V gene has CDR1 SGHTA and CDR2 FQGNSA. CDR3 protein: CASSVRGDQPQHF. The CDR3 nucleotides are TGTGCCAGCAGCGTCCGGGGGGATCAGCCCCAGCATTTT.

This clonotype has more than one count but fewer than ten. The rearrangement joins TRBV6-6 to TRBJ1-2, with a weak D call TRBD1 (5 bases). Trimming took off 6 bases at V and 8 bases at J, with 28 bases between the two ends. The CDR3 loop spans 17 amino acids. Per germline, CDR1 MNHNY and CDR2 SVGAGI (reference sequence). This CDR3 reads CASRLLGGGPPVLGYTF. CDR3 nucleotide sequence: TGTGCCAGCAGACTCCTTGGGGGAGGGCCTCCCGTTTTGGGCTACACCTTC.

This clonotype was recorded a few times. The chain is built from TRBV11-2 and TRBJ2-1; tentative D call: TRBD1 (6 bases). Trimming removed 2 bases from V and 10 bases from J, with 9 bases in between. In germline, CDR1 is SGHAT, CDR2 FQNNGV. The CDR3 is made up of 12 amino acids. In DNA form, the CDR3 reads TGTGCCAGCAGCTTAATTGGACAGGAGCAGTTCTTC. Protein product: CASSLIGQEQFF.

This chain connects TRBV6-2 or TRBV6-3 to TRBJ2-5; 9 nucleotides agree with TRBD2. The trim removed 4 bases at V and 5 bases at J, leaving 5 bases unmatched. Germline V gene lookup returns CDR1 MNHEY and CDR2 SVGEGT. There are 14 residues in the CDR3. The CDR3 DNA reads TGTGCCAGCAGTTTAGCGGGGGTGGATGAGACCCAGTACTTC. Its translation is CASSLAGVDETQYF.

At least ten counts were recorded for this clonotype. V gene TRBV27 combines with J gene TRBJ1-1; D is undetermined. This CDR3 has 16 amino acids. The V and J ends lost 4 bases and 3 bases respectively, with 18 bases between them. Germline CDR1 MNHEY, CDR2 SMNVEV (reference sequence). The CDR3 bases are TGTGCCAGCAGTTCAATGGGTGGTTTCTCGTACACTGAAGCTTTCTTT. It translates to CASSSMGGFSYTEAFF.

V is TRBV5-1 and J is TRBJ2-7; weak D call: TRBD2 (6 bases). The CDR3 covers 16 residues. Trimming removed 3 bases from V and 1 base from J, with 17 bases in between. The germline CDR1 and CDR2 sequences are SGHRS and YFSETQ. The CDR3 sequence is CASSWDPGGASYEQYF. CDR3 in DNA: TGCGCCAGCAGCTGGGACCCCGGCGGGGCGTCCTACGAGCAGTACTTC.

In its sample, this clonotype was seen a few times. This rearrangement joins TRBV4-3 to TRBJ1-5; TRBD1 aligns across 7 bases. V shed 1 base and J 2 bases; nucleotides not matched to a gene: 2. The V gene's germline CDR1 is LGHNA and CDR2 YSLEER. This CDR3 contains 15 residues. The DNA of the CDR3 is TGCGCCAGCAGCCAAGGAGGACAGGGCAATCAGCCCCAGCATTTT. It specifies CASSQGGQGNQPQHF.

This sequence joins TRBV15 and TRBJ1-6; D gene ambiguous. V dropped 1 base and J dropped 10 bases, with 14 bases sitting between them. Germline loops: CDR1 LNHNV, CDR2 YYDKDF (reference sequence). The CDR3 spans 15 residues. The CDR3 nucleotides are TGTGCCACCAGCAGAGTACGGGGAATGGGCTCACCCCTCCACTTT. Residues: CATSRVRGMGSPLHF.

The gene calls are TRBV18 and TRBJ1-2; D remains ambiguous. The CDR3 totals 13 residues. Germline lookup yields CDR1 KGHSH and CDR2 LQKENI. Trimming took 2 bases from V and 8 from J, leaving 12 bases between them. As DNA, the CDR3 is TGTGCCAGCTCACCAGACAAGTTTTTAGGCTACACCTTC. Protein sequence: CASSPDKFLGYTF.

This clonotype was counted only a few times. V gene TRBV7-2 combines with J gene TRBJ2-1; D is undetermined. Germline values: CDR1 SGHTA, CDR2 FQGNSA. This CDR3 region has 12 residues. The V end was cut by 5 bases, the J end by 10 bases, with 12 bases between. The CDR3 nucleotides read TGTGCCAGCAGCCCACTGAAGCGCGAGCAGTTCTTC. Translated: CASSPLKREQFF.

The chain employs TRBV4-1 and TRBJ2-3, with D uncertain. The CDR3 consists of 16 residues. Per germline, CDR1 MGHRA and CDR2 YSYEKL. V lost 4 bases, J lost 5 bases, and 19 bases lay in between. DNA for the CDR3: TGCGCCAGCAGCCGGATGAGCAACCCCCGGCGAGATACGCAGTATTTT. It specifies CASSRMSNPRRDTQYF.

J is TRBJ2-7 and V is TRBV20-1; TRBD1 matches 9 bases. Germline V gene lookup returns CDR1 DFQATT and CDR2 SNEGSKA (reference sequence). Losses at the gene ends were 2 bases for V and 12 bases for J; bases not matched to a gene: 8. The CDR3 contains 12 residues. CDR3 residues: CSARSGQGTPYV. CDR3 in DNA: TGCAGTGCTAGATCCGGACAGGGGACGCCGTACGTC.

This sequence joins TRBV7-2 and TRBJ1-3; D unresolved. Trimming took 3 bases from V and 2 from J, leaving 8 bases between them. CDR1 SGHTA and CDR2 FQGNSA come from the germline V gene. This CDR3 has 14 residues. The CDR3 reads CASSFTRAGNTIYF. CDR3 nucleotides: TGTGCCAGCAGCTTCACGAGGGCTGGAAACACCATATATTTT.

V gene TRBV5-1 combines with J gene TRBJ2-3; 9 nucleotides agree with TRBD2. Per the germline V gene, CDR1 is SGHRS and CDR2 is YFSETQ. Trimming cost V 4 bases and J 0 bases; bases outside gene matches: 3. The CDR3 loop spans 15 amino acids. The CDR3 DNA is TGCGCCAGCAGCCCTAGCGGGGCTAGCACAGATACGCAGTATTTT. As protein: CASSPSGASTDTQYF.

This clonotype has ten or more counts. The chain uses TRBV12-3 or TRBV12-4 and TRBJ1-1, with D hard to call. CDR3 length: 13 residues. V shed 5 bases and J shed 4 bases, with 11 bases lying between them. This CDR3 is CASSNLPGTEAFF. The DNA of the CDR3 is TGTGCCAGCAGTAACCTTCCCGGCACTGAAGCTTTCTTT.

The rearrangement links TRBV6-6 to TRBJ1-2; possibly TRBD1 for D (5 bases). CDR1 and CDR2 from the germline V gene are MNHNY and SVGAGI (reference sequence). V was cut by 3 bases and J by 4 bases, with 9 bases left in between. This CDR3 has 13 residues. The CDR3 nucleotides read TGTGCCAGCAGTTATTCCGGGACCTATGGCTACACCTTC. It encodes CASSYSGTYGYTF.

The chain uses TRBV6-6 and TRBJ2-1, with D perhaps TRBD2 (7 bases). CDR1 is MNHNY, CDR2 SVGAGI, per germline (reference sequence). There are 10 residues in the CDR3. Deletions cut 8 bases from V and 10 bases from J, with 9 bases between. The CDR3 DNA sequence: TGTGCCAGCGGGAGGGGGGAGCAGTTCTTC. Its protein product is CASGRGEQFF.

The J gene is TRBJ1-5, the V gene TRBV28; D gene unclear. CDR3 size: 13 residues. CDR1 and CDR2 (germline): MDHEN, SYDVKM. V was shortened by 6 bases and J by 6 bases, with 12 bases between the two germline ends. The CDR3 nucleotides read TGTGCCAGCAGCCTTCCTTGGGGTCAGCCCCAGCATTTT. This sequence encodes CASSLPWGQPQHF.

With respect to this clonotype: A much larger clonotype is one base distant, so this may be a read error. J is TRBJ2-1 and V is TRBV7-2; tentatively, D is TRBD2 (5 bases). Germline V lookup: CDR1 SGHTA, CDR2 FQGNSA. Trimming took 1 base from V and 4 from J, leaving 11 bases between them. This CDR3 contains 15 residues. The CDR3 nucleotides are TGTGCCAGCAGCTTAGAAGAGGGTCGGTACAATGAGCAGTTCTTC. This translates into CASSLEEGRYNEQFF.